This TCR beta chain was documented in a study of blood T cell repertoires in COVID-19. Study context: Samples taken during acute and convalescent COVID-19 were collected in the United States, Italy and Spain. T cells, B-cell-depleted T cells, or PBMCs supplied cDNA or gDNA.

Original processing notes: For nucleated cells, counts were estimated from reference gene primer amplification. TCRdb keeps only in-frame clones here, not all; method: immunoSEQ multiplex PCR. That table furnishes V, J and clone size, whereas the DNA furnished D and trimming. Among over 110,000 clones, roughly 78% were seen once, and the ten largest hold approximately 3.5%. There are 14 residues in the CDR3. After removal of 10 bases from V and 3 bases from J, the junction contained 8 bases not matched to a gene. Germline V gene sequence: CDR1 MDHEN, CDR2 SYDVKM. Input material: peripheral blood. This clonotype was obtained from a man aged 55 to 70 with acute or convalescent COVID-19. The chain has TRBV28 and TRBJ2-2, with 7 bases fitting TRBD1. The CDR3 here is CATSGTEHTGELFF. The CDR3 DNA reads TGTGCCACCTCCGGGACAGAACACACCGGGGAGCTGTTTTTT.